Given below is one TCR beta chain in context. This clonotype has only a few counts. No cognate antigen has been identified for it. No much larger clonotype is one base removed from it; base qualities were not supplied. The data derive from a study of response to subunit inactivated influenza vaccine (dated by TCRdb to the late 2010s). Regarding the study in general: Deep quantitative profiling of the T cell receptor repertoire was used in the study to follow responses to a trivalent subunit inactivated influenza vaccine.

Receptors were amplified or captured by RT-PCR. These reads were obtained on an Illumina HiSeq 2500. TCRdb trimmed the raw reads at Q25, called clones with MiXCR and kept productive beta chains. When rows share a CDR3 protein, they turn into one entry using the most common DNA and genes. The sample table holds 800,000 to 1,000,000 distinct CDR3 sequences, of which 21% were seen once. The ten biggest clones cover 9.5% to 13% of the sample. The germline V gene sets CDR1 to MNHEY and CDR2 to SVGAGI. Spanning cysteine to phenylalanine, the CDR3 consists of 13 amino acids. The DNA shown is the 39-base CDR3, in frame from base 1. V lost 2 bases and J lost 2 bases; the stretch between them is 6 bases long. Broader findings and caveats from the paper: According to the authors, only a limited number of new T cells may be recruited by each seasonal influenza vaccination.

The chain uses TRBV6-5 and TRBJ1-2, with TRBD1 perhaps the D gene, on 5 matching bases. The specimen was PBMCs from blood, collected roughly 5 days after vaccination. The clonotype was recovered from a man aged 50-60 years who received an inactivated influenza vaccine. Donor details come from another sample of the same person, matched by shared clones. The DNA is TGTGCCAGCAGTTACGGGGCCAACTATGGCTACACCTTC. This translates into CASSYGANYGYTF.